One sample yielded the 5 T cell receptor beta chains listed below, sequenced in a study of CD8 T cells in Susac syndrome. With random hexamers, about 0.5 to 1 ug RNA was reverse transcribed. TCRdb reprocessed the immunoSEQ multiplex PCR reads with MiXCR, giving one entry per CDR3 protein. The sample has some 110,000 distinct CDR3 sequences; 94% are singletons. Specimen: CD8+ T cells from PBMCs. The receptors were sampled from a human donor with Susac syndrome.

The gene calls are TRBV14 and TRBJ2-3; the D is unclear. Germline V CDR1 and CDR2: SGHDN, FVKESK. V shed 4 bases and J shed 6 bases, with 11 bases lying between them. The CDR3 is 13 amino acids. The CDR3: CASSPFGGDTQYF. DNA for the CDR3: TGTGCCAGCAGCCCATTCGGTGGGGATACGCAGTATTTT.

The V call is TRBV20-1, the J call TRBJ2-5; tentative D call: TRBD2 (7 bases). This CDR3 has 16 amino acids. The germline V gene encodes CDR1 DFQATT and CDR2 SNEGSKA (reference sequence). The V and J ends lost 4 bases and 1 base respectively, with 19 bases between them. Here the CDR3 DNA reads TGCAGTGCTACGCTCCGTGGGGGGGCGATCCAAGAGACCCAGTACTTC. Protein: CSATLRGGAIQETQYF.

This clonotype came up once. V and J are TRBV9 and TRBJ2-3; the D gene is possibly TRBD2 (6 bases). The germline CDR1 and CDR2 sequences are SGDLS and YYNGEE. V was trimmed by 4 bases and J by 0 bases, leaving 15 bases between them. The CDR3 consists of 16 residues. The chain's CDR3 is CASSSQRVPSTDTQYF. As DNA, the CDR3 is TGTGCCAGCAGCTCCCAGCGGGTCCCTAGCACAGATACGCAGTATTTT.

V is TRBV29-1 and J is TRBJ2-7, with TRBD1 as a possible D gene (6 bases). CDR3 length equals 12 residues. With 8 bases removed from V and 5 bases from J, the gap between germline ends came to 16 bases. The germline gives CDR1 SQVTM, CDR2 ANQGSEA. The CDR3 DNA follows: TGCAGCACCCGACAAGGGGGACACGAGCAGTACTTC. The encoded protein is CSTRQGGHEQYF.

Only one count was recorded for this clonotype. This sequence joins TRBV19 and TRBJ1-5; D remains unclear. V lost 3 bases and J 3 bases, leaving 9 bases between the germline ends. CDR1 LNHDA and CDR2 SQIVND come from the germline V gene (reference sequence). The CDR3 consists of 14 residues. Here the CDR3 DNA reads TGTGCCAGTAGTATGGGCACCTTCAATCAGCCCCAGCATTTT. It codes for CASSMGTFNQPQHF.